One sample yielded the 27 T cell receptor beta chains listed below, sequenced in a study of T cells after yellow fever vaccination. TCRdb independently ran MiXCR on the 5' RACE reads; one entry per CDR3 protein. The sample lists 300,000 or so distinct CDR3 sequences, around 9.3% occurring once. Sequencing was performed on CD4+ T cells sorted from PBMCs, taken 5 days after the yellow fever booster vaccination. The receptors were sampled from a man younger than 35 who received the YFV17D yellow fever vaccine.

This clonotype was recorded a few times. The chain uses TRBV6-6 and TRBJ1-2; the D is unclear. V gave up 4 bases and J gave up 2 bases, with 8 bases separating them. In germline, CDR1 is MNHNY, CDR2 SVGAGI (reference sequence). The CDR3 sequence is 13 residues long. The CDR3: CASSWTENYGYTF. The CDR3 nucleotides read TGTGCCAGCAGTTGGACGGAAAACTATGGCTACACCTTC.

This clonotype showed up many times. The chain has TRBV29-1 and TRBJ1-6; the D gene is possibly TRBD1 (5 bases). V was clipped by 4 bases and J by 7 bases, with 5 bases between them. In germline, CDR1 is SQVTM, CDR2 ANQGSEA. The CDR3 extends over 11 amino acids. In nucleotides, the CDR3 is TGCAGCGTTGGGGACAATTCACCCCTCCACTTT. It specifies CSVGDNSPLHF.

This clonotype was counted at least ten times. The gene calls are TRBV18 and TRBJ2-7, with D possibly matching TRBD2 (7 bases). The germline gives CDR1 KGHSH, CDR2 LQKENI. The CDR3 is made up of 15 amino acids. Trimming removed 1 base at V and 4 bases at J, with 14 bases between. The CDR3 loop is CASSPRGGGIYEQYF. In DNA form, the CDR3 reads TGTGCCAGCTCACCACGAGGCGGGGGCATTTACGAGCAGTACTTC.

This clonotype has ten or more counts. V usage is TRBV7-9 and J usage is TRBJ2-5; no reliable D call. The CDR3 length is 14 residues. V lost 5 bases, J lost 4 bases, and 14 bases lay in between. Looked up from germline, CDR1 is SEHNR and CDR2 is FQNEAQ (reference sequence). In DNA form, the CDR3 reads TGTGCCAGCAGCCCCCGACGGACGGGAGAGACCCAGTACTTC. This translates into CASSPRRTGETQYF. Together with reference TRBV7-9 and TRBJ2-5, the CDR3 gives the full variable domain: DTGVSQNPRHKITKRGQNVTFRCDPISEHNRLYWYRQTLGQGPEFLTYFQNEAQLEKSRLLSDRFSAERPKGSFSTLEIQRTEQGDSAMYLCASSPRRTGETQYFGPGTRLLVL.

In its sample, this clonotype was seen a few times. The V call is TRBV7-2, the J call TRBJ1-6; no definite D call. V dropped 3 bases and J dropped 0 bases, with 12 bases sitting between them. Germline lookup yields CDR1 SGHTA and CDR2 FQGNSA. The CDR3 runs 17 residues. The CDR3 coding sequence is TGTGCCAGCAGCTTGGGCCGCTTGCTCTCCTATAATTCACCCCTCCACTTT. Its translation: CASSLGRLLSYNSPLHF.

The chain carries TRBV2 and TRBJ1-2, with TRBD1 matching 9 bases. CDR1 SNHLY and CDR2 FYNNEI come from the germline V gene. V gave up 4 bases and J gave up 4 bases; unmatched junction bases: 7. CDR3 size: 15 residues. CDR3: CASSAPGTGIYGYTF. The CDR3 DNA follows: TGTGCCAGCAGTGCACCCGGGACAGGGATCTATGGCTACACCTTC.

The chain uses TRBV20-1 and TRBJ1-1, with a tentative D call TRBD1 (5 bases). Germline lookup yields CDR1 DFQATT and CDR2 SNEGSKA (reference sequence). CDR3 length: 12 amino acids. CDR3 amino acids: CRLDRISTEAFF. DNA of the CDR3: TGCAGACTAGACAGAATAAGCACTGAAGCTTTCTTT.

This clonotype occurred many times. The V gene is TRBV7-9, the J gene TRBJ1-5; TRBD1 aligns across 8 bases. From germline, CDR1 is SEHNR and CDR2 FQNEAQ (reference sequence). The CDR3 totals 14 residues. V was pared by 5 bases and J by 1 base, with 1 base of the junction left unmatched. CDR3 residues: CASSRQGSNQPQHF. CDR3 bases: TGTGCCAGCAGCAGACAGGGGAGCAATCAGCCCCAGCATTTT.

The chain employs TRBV19 and TRBJ2-1, with 7 bases identical to TRBD1. This CDR3 spans 16 amino acids. Germline V gene sequence: CDR1 LNHDA, CDR2 SQIVND (reference sequence). Trimming removed 5 bases from V and 1 base from J; junction bases left unmatched: 8. The CDR3 DNA reads as TGTGCCAGTAGTCGTACAGGGGCTGGGTCCTACAATGAGCAGTTCTTC. Its protein product is CASSRTGAGSYNEQFF.

The chain joins TRBV12-3 or TRBV12-4 to TRBJ2-3; tentatively, D is TRBD2 (6 bases). The CDR3 is made up of 14 amino acids. The germline V and J ends were trimmed by 6 bases and 6 bases, with 16 bases remaining between them. For the CDR3, the DNA is TGTGCCAGCAGAAGGTGGAGGGGAGATGATACGCAGTATTTT. Encoded protein: CASRRWRGDDTQYF.

V and J are TRBV7-9 and TRBJ2-1; 7 bases match TRBD2. CDR1 SEHNR and CDR2 FQNEAQ come from the germline V gene (reference sequence). Unmatched junction bases numbered 9, after V lost 6 bases and J lost 13 bases. The CDR3 extends over 12 amino acids. CDR3 in DNA: TGTGCCAGCAGTCTAGCGGAACAGAGACAGTTCTTC. Translation gives CASSLAEQRQFF.

This chain links TRBV30 with TRBJ2-7, with 7 bases lining up with TRBD2. CDR3 length: 14 residues. With V trimmed by 1 base and J by 2 bases, 5 bases remained unmatched. In germline, CDR1 is GTSNPN, CDR2 SVGIG (reference sequence). CDR3 nucleotides: TGTGCCTGGAGTGGGGCGGGGGACCCCTACGAGCAGTACTTC. Translating it yields CAWSGAGDPYEQYF.

The table lists this clonotype with a few counts. The rearrangement joins TRBV7-6 to TRBJ2-5, with TRBD2 matching 9 bases. The ends lost 5 bases at V and 5 bases at J; junction bases unmatched: 6. From germline, CDR1 is SGHVS and CDR2 FNYEAQ. The CDR3 consists of 14 residues. CDR3 in amino acids: CASSRAGGGETQYF. As DNA, the CDR3 is TGTGCCAGCAGCCGAGCGGGGGGCGGTGAGACCCAGTACTTC.

This clonotype appeared a few times. V and J are TRBV5-5 and TRBJ2-2, with D perhaps being TRBD1 or TRBD2 (6 bases each). V lost 4 bases and J 3 bases, leaving 16 bases between the germline ends. Germline CDR1 and CDR2: SGHKS and YYEKEE (reference sequence). This CDR3 contains 16 residues. CDR3 bases: TGTGCCAGCAGCCTGGAGGGGGATGTGGACACCGGGGAGCTGTTTTTT. It codes for CASSLEGDVDTGELFF.

This clonotype was detected only a few times. The rearrangement uses TRBV4-1 and TRBJ2-1, with a weak D call TRBD2 (6 bases). The CDR3 has 16 amino acids. Trimming pared 4 bases from V and 8 bases from J, leaving 21 bases between. Germline lookup yields CDR1 MGHRA and CDR2 YSYEKL. CDR3 DNA sequence: TGCGCCAGCAGCCCCATCCCGGGGGTGGTGGCACATGAGCAGTTCTTC. Its protein product is CASSPIPGVVAHEQFF.

The chain has TRBV4-2 and TRBJ2-1, with 7 bases aligning to TRBD1. This CDR3 comprises 16 residues. V lost 5 bases and J lost 0; bases outside the gene matches: 7. Germline values: CDR1 LGHNA, CDR2 YNFKEQ. CDR3 region: CASSTPGQVSYNEQFF. CDR3 in DNA: TGTGCCAGCAGCACCCCCGGACAGGTCTCCTACAATGAGCAGTTCTTC.

This clonotype was counted only a few times. V and J are TRBV24-1 and TRBJ2-1; D not resolved. The CDR3 runs 14 residues. V was pared by 1 base and J by 4 bases, with 7 bases between. The germline V gene encodes CDR1 KGHDR and CDR2 SFDVKD. CDR3 residues: CATSDFPRYNEQFF. The DNA of the CDR3 is TGTGCCACCAGTGATTTCCCCAGGTACAATGAGCAGTTCTTC.

There are a few counts of this clonotype. This chain joins TRBV7-2 and TRBJ2-1, with D possibly being TRBD1 or TRBD2 (5 bases each). The CDR3 length is 15 residues. Trimming shortened V by 2 bases and J by 7 bases, and 15 bases separated the two germline ends. Germline V gene data show CDR1 as SGHTA and CDR2 as FQGNSA. CDR3 DNA sequence: TGTGCCAGCAGCTTATCCTCGGCAGGGAGAAATGAGCAGTTCTTC. It yields the protein CASSLSSAGRNEQFF.

This clonotype was recorded many times. This chain uses TRBV5-1 with TRBJ1-2, with D perhaps TRBD1 (5 bases). Germline V CDR1 and CDR2: SGHRS, YFSETQ. V was trimmed by 0 bases and J by 2 bases, leaving 11 bases between them. The CDR3 contains 15 residues. CDR3: CASSLDMGLNYGYTF. The CDR3 bases are TGCGCCAGCAGCTTGGATATGGGGCTCAACTATGGCTACACCTTC.

The sample holds a few counts of this clonotype. The CDR3 bases are TGTGCCAGCTCACCGCAACAGGAGAGCAATCAGCCCCAGCATTTT. It is translated as CASSPQQESNQPQHF. This rearrangement joins TRBV18 to TRBJ1-5, with a tentative D call TRBD1 (5 bases). The CDR3 is 15 residues long. From germline, CDR1 is KGHSH and CDR2 LQKENI. Trimming removed 3 bases at V and 1 base at J, with 10 bases between. The entire variable domain, with the rest obtained from reference TRBV18 and TRBJ1-5, is as follows: NAGVMQNPRHLVRRRGQEARLRCSPMKGHSHVYWYRQLPEEGLKFMVYLQKENIIDESGMPKERFSAEFPKEGPSILRIQQVVRGDSAAYFCASSPQQESNQPQHFGDGTRLSIL.

This clonotype was counted at least ten times. V is TRBV18 and J is TRBJ2-5, with 11 bases lining up with TRBD2. With 3 bases clipped from V and 3 bases from J, the junction kept 6 bases outside the gene matches. Germline V CDR1 and CDR2: KGHSH, LQKENI. This CDR3 spans 16 amino acids. The CDR3, as DNA: TGTGCCAGCTCACCCCGAGCTAGCGGGGGGAAAGAGACCCAGTACTTC. Protein: CASSPRASGGKETQYF.

V usage is TRBV28 and J usage is TRBJ2-5, with D maybe TRBD2 (5 bases). Germline loops: CDR1 MDHEN, CDR2 SYDVKM. Trimming pared 6 bases from V and 7 bases from J, leaving 12 bases between. The CDR3 covers 12 residues. The CDR3 here is CASREGIGTQYF. CDR3 DNA: TGTGCCAGCAGAGAGGGCATAGGGACCCAGTACTTC.

This clonotype was counted many times. The chain has TRBV15 and TRBJ2-7; 8 bases align to TRBD1. In germline, CDR1 is LNHNV, CDR2 YYDKDF (reference sequence). CDR3 length: 14 residues. Trimming cost V 3 bases and J 2 bases; bases outside gene matches: 3. In DNA form, the CDR3 reads TGTGCCACCAGCAGGGACAGGGTAACCTACGAGCAGTACTTC. This gives the protein CATSRDRVTYEQYF. Supplemented by reference TRBV15 and TRBJ2-7, the full variable domain reads DAMVIQNPRYQVTQFGKPVTLSCSQTLNHNVMYWYQQKSSQAPKLLFHYYDKDFNNEADTPDNFQSRRPNTSFCFLDIRSPGLGDTAMYLCATSRDRVTYEQYFGPGTRLTVT.

There are a few counts of this clonotype. The chain links TRBV6-2 or TRBV6-3 to TRBJ2-7; TRBD1 matches 9 bases. After removal of 5 bases from V and 1 base from J, the junction contained 9 bases not matched to a gene. CDR3 length equals 16 residues. Germline V gene sequence: CDR1 MNHEY, CDR2 SVGEGT. In nucleotides, the CDR3 is TGTGCCAGCAGTCCCACAGGGGGACAGGGATCCTACGAGCAGTACTTC. Translated, it gives CASSPTGGQGSYEQYF.

This clonotype showed up many times. J is TRBJ1-5 and V is TRBV7-9; maybe TRBD1 (5 bases). CDR3 size: 15 residues. Between the trimmed V and J ends, which lost 1 base and 2 bases, there was a span of 9 bases. Germline V CDR1 and CDR2: SEHNR, FQNEAQ (reference sequence). The CDR3 reads CASSLGAGGNQPQHF. The CDR3 DNA reads as TGTGCCAGCAGCTTAGGTGCGGGGGGCAATCAGCCCCAGCATTTT.

This clonotype was seen more than once but under ten times. The rearrangement joins TRBV7-2 to TRBJ1-5, with D possibly being TRBD1 (5 bases). Germline V CDR1 and CDR2: SGHTA, FQGNSA. Trimming pared 7 bases from V and 9 bases from J, leaving 16 bases between. The CDR3 covers 13 residues. The CDR3: CASTDEGRRPQHF. The CDR3 region has the DNA TGTGCCAGCACTGATGAGGGGCGACGGCCCCAGCATTTT.

This clonotype was found a few times. This chain uses TRBV6-2 or TRBV6-3 with TRBJ2-3; either TRBD1 or TRBD2 may supply D (5 bases each). CDR3 length: 16 amino acids. With 2 bases removed from V and 3 bases from J, the gap between germline ends came to 15 bases. The germline gives CDR1 MNHEY, CDR2 SVGEGT. The CDR3 here is CASSYGGTMRTDTQYF. CDR3 bases: TGTGCCAGCAGTTACGGGGGAACCATGAGAACAGATACGCAGTATTTT.